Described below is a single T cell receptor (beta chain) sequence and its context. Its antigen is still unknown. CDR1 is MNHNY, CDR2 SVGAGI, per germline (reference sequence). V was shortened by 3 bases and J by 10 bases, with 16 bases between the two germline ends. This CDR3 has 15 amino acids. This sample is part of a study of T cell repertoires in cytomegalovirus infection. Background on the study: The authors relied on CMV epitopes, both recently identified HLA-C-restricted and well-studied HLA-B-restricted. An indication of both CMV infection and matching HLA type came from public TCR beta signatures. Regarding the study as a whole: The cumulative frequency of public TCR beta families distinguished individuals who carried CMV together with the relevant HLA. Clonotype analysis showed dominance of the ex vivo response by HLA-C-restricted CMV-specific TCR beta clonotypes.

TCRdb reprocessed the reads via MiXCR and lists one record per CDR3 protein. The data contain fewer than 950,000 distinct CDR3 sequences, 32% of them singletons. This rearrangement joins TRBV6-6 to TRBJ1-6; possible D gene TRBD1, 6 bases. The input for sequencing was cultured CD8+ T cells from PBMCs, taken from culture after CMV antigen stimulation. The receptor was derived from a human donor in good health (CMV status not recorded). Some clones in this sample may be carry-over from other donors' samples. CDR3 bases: TGTGCCAGCAGTTATAAGGCAGGGGCGCGATCACCCCTCCACTTT. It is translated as CASSYKAGARSPLHF.